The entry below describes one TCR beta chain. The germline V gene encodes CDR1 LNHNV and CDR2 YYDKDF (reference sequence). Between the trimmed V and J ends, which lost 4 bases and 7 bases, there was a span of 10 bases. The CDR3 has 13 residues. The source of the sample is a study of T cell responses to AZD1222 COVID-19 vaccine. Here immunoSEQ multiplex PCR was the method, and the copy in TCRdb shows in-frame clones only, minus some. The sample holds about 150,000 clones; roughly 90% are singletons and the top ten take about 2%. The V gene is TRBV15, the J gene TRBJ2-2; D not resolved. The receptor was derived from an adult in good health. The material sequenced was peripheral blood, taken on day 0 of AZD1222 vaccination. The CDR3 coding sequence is TGTGCCACCAGCAACCGCCTCCGCGGGGAGCTGTTTTTT. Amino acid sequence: CATSNRLRGELFF.